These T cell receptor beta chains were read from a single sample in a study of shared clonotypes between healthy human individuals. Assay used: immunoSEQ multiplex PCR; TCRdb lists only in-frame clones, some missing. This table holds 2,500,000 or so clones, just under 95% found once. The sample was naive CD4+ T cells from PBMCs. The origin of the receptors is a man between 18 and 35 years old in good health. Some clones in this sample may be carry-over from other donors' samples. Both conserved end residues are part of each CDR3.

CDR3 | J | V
CASDSGYGYTF | TRBJ1-2 | TRBV5-4
CASSVQGTSSYNEQFF | TRBJ2-1 | TRBV9
CASSYRGQGVQPQHF | TRBJ1-5 | TRBV6-6
CAWSYGGLGNQPQHF | TRBJ1-5 | TRBV30
CATSGQGIKTEAFF | TRBJ1-1 | TRBV10-3
CASSTTSGSAETQYF | TRBJ2-5 | TRBV6-6
CASSSKGTDTQYF | TRBJ2-3 | TRBV7-3
CATSRDRSETQYF | TRBJ2-5 | TRBV15
CASSPTPATYNEQFF | TRBJ2-1 | TRBV5-1
CASSFSLGLAGGYNEQFF | TRBJ2-1 | TRBV7-9